The sequence of this T cell receptor beta chain was determined in a study of control samples from healthy donors and cancer patients. Assay: immunoSEQ multiplex PCR; the TCRdb copy retains only in-frame clones and omits some. The data hold 70,000 to 75,000 clones, with around nine tenths observed a single time. Germline loops: CDR1 SGDLS, CDR2 YYNGEE. The germline V and J ends were trimmed by 3 bases and 5 bases, with 18 bases remaining between them. The CDR3 spans 16 residues. The sequencing input was PBMCs. This TCR derives from a man between 60 and 75 years old with lung cancer. The chain combines TRBV9 with TRBJ2-1; D is perhaps TRBD2 (6 bases). CDR3 loop: CASSGSERATHNEQFF. In DNA form, the CDR3 reads TGTGCCAGCAGCGGATCAGAGCGGGCGACCCACAATGAGCAGTTCTTC. Full variable domain (outside the CDR3, taken from reference TRBV9 and TRBJ2-1): DSGVTQTPKHLITATGQRVTLRCSPRSGDLSVYWYQQSLDQGLQFLIQYYNGEERAKGNILERFSAQQFPDLHSELNLSSLELGDSALYFCASSGSERATHNEQFFGPGTRLTVL.